This TCR beta chain was observed in a study of tumor and adjacent non-tumor tissue in lung cancer. Study-wide results and limits: Tumor tissue had significantly higher TCR diversity than normal lung. In normal lung, the top 100 clones were significantly more dominant than in tumor.

The library came from three nested PCR rounds adapted from ARM-PCR protocols. TCRdb ran MiXCR on the multiplex PCR reads and lists one entry per CDR3 protein. The sample holds approximately 140,000 distinct CDR3 sequences, approximately 72% seen once. Turning to this clonotype: Its antigen is not identified.

The ends were cut back, 7 bases at V and 10 bases at J, with 16 bases in the middle. This CDR3 spans 11 amino acids. Germline CDR1 DFQATT, CDR2 SNEGSKA (reference sequence). No cell sorting was done before RNA was extracted from the tissue. The chain combines TRBV20-1 with TRBJ1-1, with D uncertain. The specimen sequenced was lung tumor tissue. The TCR originated in a man aged 55-75 years with small cell lung cancer. CDR3 in amino acids: CSGEGECGAFF. CDR3 nucleotide sequence: TGCAGTGGTGAGGGCGAGTGTGGAGCTTTCTTT.